The next 14 T cell receptor beta chains were all read from a single sample in a study of shared clonotypes between healthy human individuals. Cells designated naive CD8 were CD45RO-negative and were positively selected for CCR7, with terminally differentiated effector memory CD45RA+ cells excluded. TCRdb keeps only in-frame clones here, not all; method: immunoSEQ multiplex PCR. Altogether about 650,000 clones are present, nearly 97% being singletons, with the ten largest covering roughly 0.1%. Material: naive CD8+ T cells sorted from blood. These receptors were collected from a woman aged 25 to 45 in good health.

The V call is TRBV5-4, the J call TRBJ1-2; 9 nucleotides align to TRBD1. CDR1 is SGHNT and CDR2 is YYREEE in the germline V gene (reference sequence). This CDR3 is built from 15 residues. With V trimmed by 4 bases and J by 4 bases, 8 bases remained unmatched. The CDR3, as DNA: TGTGCCAGCAGCGCCGGACAGGGGCGGGGCTATGGCTACACCTTC. It is translated as CASSAGQGRGYGYTF.

This chain uses TRBV11-2 with TRBJ1-2; no reliable D call. Germline CDR1 reads SGHAT; CDR2 reads FQNNGV. V was cut by 4 bases and J by 5 bases, with 11 bases left in between. The CDR3 runs 13 residues. CDR3 sequence reads: CASSSPGLYGYTF. For the CDR3, the DNA is TGTGCCAGCAGCTCCCCAGGCTTATATGGCTACACCTTC. Looking up the rest from reference TRBV11-2 and TRBJ1-2 gives the full variable domain: EAGVAQSPRYKIIEKRQSVAFWCNPISGHATLYWYQQILGQGPKLLIQFQNNGVVDDSQLPKDRFSAERLKGVDSTLKIQPAKLEDSAVYLCASSSPGLYGYTFGSGTRLTVV.

This chain links TRBV9 with TRBJ2-5; 8 bases map to TRBD1. Per germline, CDR1 SGDLS and CDR2 YYNGEE. CDR3 length: 13 residues. Trimming removed 7 bases from V and 4 bases from J; junction bases left unmatched: 6. The CDR3 sequence is CASASGGLETQYF. CDR3 bases: TGTGCCAGCGCCTCAGGGGGCCTAGAGACCCAGTACTTC.

The CDR3 DNA reads as TGTGCCAGCAGTTTGATAGGAATGAACACTGAAGCTTTCTTT. It codes for CASSLIGMNTEAFF. This chain uses TRBV27 with TRBJ1-1; D gene unclear. In germline, CDR1 is MNHEY, CDR2 SMNVEV (reference sequence). This CDR3 is 14 amino acids long. Deletions cut 3 bases from V and 0 bases from J, with 8 bases between.

This clone was counted a single time. The chain couples TRBV6-5 to TRBJ2-1; D unclear. There are 12 residues in the CDR3. Germline-derived CDR1 and CDR2 are MNHEY and SVGAGI. V shed 6 bases and J shed 4 bases, with 7 bases lying between them. The CDR3 DNA reads as TGTGCCAGCAGGGCCGGGTACAATGAGCAGTTCTTC. It yields the protein CASRAGYNEQFF.

This chain joins TRBV7-6 and TRBJ2-5; D unclear. Germline CDR1 reads SGHVS; CDR2 reads FNYEAQ. V was cut by 5 bases and J by 4 bases, with 5 bases left in between. This CDR3 region has 11 residues. This chain's CDR3 is CASSAGETQYF. The CDR3 DNA reads TGTGCCAGCAGCGCAGGAGAGACCCAGTACTTC.

J is TRBJ2-1 and V is TRBV6-4; no firm D call. This CDR3 spans 15 amino acids. Germline V gives CDR1 MRHNA, CDR2 SNTAGT. V was shortened by 4 bases and J by 1 base, with 11 bases between the two germline ends. As DNA, the CDR3 is TGTGCCAGCAGTGCCGTCCTGGGTTCCTACAATGAGCAGTTCTTC. Its translation is CASSAVLGSYNEQFF.

The chain recombines TRBV14 with TRBJ2-5; 9 bases line up with TRBD2. Germline-derived CDR1 and CDR2 are SGHDN and FVKESK. The CDR3 is made up of 16 amino acids. V lost 2 bases to trimming and J lost 2 bases; unmatched junction nucleotides: 6. The CDR3 bases are TGTGCCAGCAGCCAAAGACTAGCGGCCATACAAGAGACCCAGTACTTC. Its translation is CASSQRLAAIQETQYF. Supplemented by reference TRBV14 and TRBJ2-5, the full variable domain reads EAGVTQFPSHSVIEKGQTVTLRCDPISGHDNLYWYRRVMGKEIKFLLHFVKESKQDESGMPNNRFLAERTGGTYSTLKVQPAELEDSGVYFCASSQRLAAIQETQYFGPGTRLLVL.

V usage is TRBV28 and J usage is TRBJ1-1, with D possibly matching TRBD1 (6 bases). The germline gives CDR1 MDHEN, CDR2 SYDVKM. The CDR3 extends over 16 amino acids. V lost 1 base and J lost 2, with 14 bases in between. In DNA, the CDR3 is TGTGCCAGCAGTTTATTTTTGGGGGCTCTCAACACTGAAGCTTTCTTT. Amino acids: CASSLFLGALNTEAFF.

This clone appeared once. The chain combines TRBV7-8 with TRBJ2-7, with 8 positions matching TRBD2. Per germline, CDR1 SGHVS and CDR2 FQNEAQ. The CDR3 has 13 amino acids. Losses at the gene ends were 5 bases for V and 4 bases for J; bases not matched to a gene: 4. CDR3 nucleotide sequence: TGTGCCAGCAGCCCGAGCGGGAGTTACGAGCAGTACTTC. Its translation is CASSPSGSYEQYF.

The count of this clone is one. Other DNA sequences in the sample encode the same CDR3. The chain combines TRBV27 with TRBJ2-7; D might be TRBD1 (6 bases). The germline V gene encodes CDR1 MNHEY and CDR2 SMNVEV (reference sequence). V was shortened by 2 bases and J by 1 base, with 6 bases between the two germline ends. This CDR3 has 13 amino acids. The CDR3 protein is CASSLDRSYEQYF. In nucleotides, the CDR3 is TGTGCCAGCAGTTTAGACAGGTCCTACGAGCAGTACTTC.

The chain carries TRBV2 and TRBJ1-2, with D unclear. The V gene's germline CDR1 is SNHLY and CDR2 FYNNEI. Trimming removed 5 bases at V and 2 bases at J, with 12 bases between. The CDR3 sequence is 14 residues long. CDR3 nucleotides: TGTGCCAGCAGTTCCCGGGATTCGAACTATGGCTACACCTTC. Encoded protein: CASSSRDSNYGYTF.

This clone was detected only once. The chain has TRBV5-4 and TRBJ2-7; TRBD2 agrees at 13 bases. V shed 4 bases, J shed 6 bases, and the junction held 7 bases outside the gene matches. This CDR3 is built from 15 residues. Germline CDR1 and CDR2: SGHNT and YYREEE (reference sequence). Written as DNA, the CDR3 is TGTGCCAGCAGCACCGGGACTAGCGGGATCGGCGAGCAGTACTTC. Protein product: CASSTGTSGIGEQYF.

The V gene is TRBV7-3, the J gene TRBJ2-1; 12 nucleotides agree with TRBD2. The CDR3 contains 16 residues. The V and J ends lost 6 bases and 1 base, in that order; junction bases with no gene match: 4. Germline-derived CDR1 and CDR2 are SGHTA and FQGTGA. The CDR3 loop is CASSKTSGGSYNEQFF. CDR3 in DNA: TGTGCCAGCAGTAAGACTAGCGGGGGATCCTACAATGAGCAGTTCTTC.